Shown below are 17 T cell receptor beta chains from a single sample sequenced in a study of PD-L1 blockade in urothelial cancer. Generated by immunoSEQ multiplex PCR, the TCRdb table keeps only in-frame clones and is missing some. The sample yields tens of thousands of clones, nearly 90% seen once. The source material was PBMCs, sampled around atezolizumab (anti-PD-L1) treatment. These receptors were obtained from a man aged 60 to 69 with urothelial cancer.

The CDR3 loop reads CASSPTGNSPLHF. As DNA, the CDR3 is TGTGCCAGCTCACCAACAGGAAATTCACCCCTCCACTTT. The chain is built from TRBV18 and TRBJ1-6; maybe TRBD1 (5 bases). The CDR3 consists of 13 residues. The V end was cut by 2 bases, the J end by 7 bases, with 6 bases between. Looked up from germline, CDR1 is KGHSH and CDR2 is LQKENI.

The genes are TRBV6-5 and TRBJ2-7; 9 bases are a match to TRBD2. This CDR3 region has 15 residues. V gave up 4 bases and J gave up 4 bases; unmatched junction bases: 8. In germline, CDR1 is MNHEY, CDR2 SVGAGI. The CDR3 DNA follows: TGTGCCAGCAGTTCGGCGGGGGGGTCTTTATACGAGCAGTACTTC. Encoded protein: CASSSAGGSLYEQYF.

The CDR3 spells CASSSQGADTEAFF. The CDR3 bases are TGTGCCAGCAGCTCACAGGGGGCGGACACTGAAGCTTTCTTT. V is TRBV7-8 and J is TRBJ1-1; 9 nucleotides agree with TRBD1. The CDR3 extends over 14 amino acids. Losses at the gene ends were 4 bases for V and 3 bases for J; bases not matched to a gene: 3. Germline CDR1 SGHVS, CDR2 FQNEAQ.

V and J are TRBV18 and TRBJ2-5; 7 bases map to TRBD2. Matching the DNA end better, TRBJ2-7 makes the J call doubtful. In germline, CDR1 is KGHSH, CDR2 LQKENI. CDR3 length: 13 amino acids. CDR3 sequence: CASSPAGAYEQYF. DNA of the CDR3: TGTGCCAGCTCACCGGCGGGGGCCTACGAGCAGTACTTC.

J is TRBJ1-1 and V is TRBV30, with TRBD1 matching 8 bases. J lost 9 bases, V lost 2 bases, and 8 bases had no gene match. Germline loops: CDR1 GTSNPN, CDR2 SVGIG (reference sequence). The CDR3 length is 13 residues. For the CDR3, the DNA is TGTGCCTGGAGTACCGGGACAGGTTCCAAAGCTTTCTTT. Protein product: CAWSTGTGSKAFF.

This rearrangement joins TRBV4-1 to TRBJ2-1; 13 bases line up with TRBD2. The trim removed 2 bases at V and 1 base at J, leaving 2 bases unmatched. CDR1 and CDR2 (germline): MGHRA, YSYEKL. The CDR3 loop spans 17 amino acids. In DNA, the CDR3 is TGCGCCAGCAGCCAAACGGGACTAGCGGGATCCTACAATGAGCAGTTCTTC. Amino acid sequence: CASSQTGLAGSYNEQFF.

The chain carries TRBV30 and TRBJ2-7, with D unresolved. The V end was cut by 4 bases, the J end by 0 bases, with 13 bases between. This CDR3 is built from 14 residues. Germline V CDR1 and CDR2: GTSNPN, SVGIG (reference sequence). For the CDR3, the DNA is TGTGCCTGGAATACTGCAAGGAGCTCCTACGAGCAGTACTTC. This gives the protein CAWNTARSSYEQYF. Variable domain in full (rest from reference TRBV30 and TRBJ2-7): SQTIHQWPATLVQPVGSPLSLECTVEGTSNPNLYWYRQAAGRGLQLLFYSVGIGQISSEVPQNLSASRPQDRQFILSSKKLLLSDSGFYLCAWNTARSSYEQYFGPGTRLTVT.

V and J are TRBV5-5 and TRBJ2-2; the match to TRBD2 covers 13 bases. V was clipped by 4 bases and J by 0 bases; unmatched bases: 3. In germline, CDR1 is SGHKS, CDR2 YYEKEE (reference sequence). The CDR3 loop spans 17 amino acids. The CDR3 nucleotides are TGTGCCAGCAGCCCGGGGACTAGCGGGGCGAACACCGGGGAGCTGTTTTTT. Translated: CASSPGTSGANTGELFF.

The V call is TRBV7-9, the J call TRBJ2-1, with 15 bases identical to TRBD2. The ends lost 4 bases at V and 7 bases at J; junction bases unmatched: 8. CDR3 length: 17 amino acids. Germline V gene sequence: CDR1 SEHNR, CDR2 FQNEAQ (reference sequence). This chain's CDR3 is CASSYRTSGGAVNEQFF. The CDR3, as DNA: TGTGCCAGCAGCTACAGGACTAGCGGGGGGGCAGTGAATGAGCAGTTCTTC.

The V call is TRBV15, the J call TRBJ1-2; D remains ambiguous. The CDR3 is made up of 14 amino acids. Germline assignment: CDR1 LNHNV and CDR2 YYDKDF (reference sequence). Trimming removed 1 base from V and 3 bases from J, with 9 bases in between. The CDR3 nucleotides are TGTGCCACCAGCAGAGGCCCGGGATACTATGGCTACACCTTC. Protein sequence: CATSRGPGYYGYTF.

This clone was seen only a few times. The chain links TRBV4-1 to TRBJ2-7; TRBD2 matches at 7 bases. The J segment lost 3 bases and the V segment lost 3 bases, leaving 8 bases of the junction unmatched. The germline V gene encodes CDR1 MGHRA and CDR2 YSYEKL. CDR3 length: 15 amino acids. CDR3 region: CASSQETSVLYEQYF. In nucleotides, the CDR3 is TGCGCCAGCAGCCAGGAAACTAGCGTCCTCTACGAGCAGTACTTC.

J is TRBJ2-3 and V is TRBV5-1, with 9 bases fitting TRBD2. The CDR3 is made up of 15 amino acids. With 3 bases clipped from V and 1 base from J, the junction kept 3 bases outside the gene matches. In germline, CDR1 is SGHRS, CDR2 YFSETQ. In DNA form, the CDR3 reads TGCGCCAGCAGCTCCATAGCGGGGGGCACAGATACGCAGTATTTT. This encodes CASSSIAGGTDTQYF. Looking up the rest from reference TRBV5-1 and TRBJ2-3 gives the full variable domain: KAGVTQTPRYLIKTRGQQVTLSCSPISGHRSVSWYQQTPGQGLQFLFEYFSETQRNKGNFPGRFSGRQFSNSRSEMNVSTLELGDSALYLCASSSIAGGTDTQYFGPGTRLTVL.

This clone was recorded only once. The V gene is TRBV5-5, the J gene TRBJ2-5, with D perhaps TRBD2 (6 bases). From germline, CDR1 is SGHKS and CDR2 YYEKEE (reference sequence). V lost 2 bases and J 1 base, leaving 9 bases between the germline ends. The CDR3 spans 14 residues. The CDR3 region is CASSFRRGQETQYF. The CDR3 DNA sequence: TGTGCCAGCAGCTTTAGGAGGGGCCAAGAGACCCAGTACTTC. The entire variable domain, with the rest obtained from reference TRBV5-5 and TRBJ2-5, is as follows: DAGVTQSPTHLIKTRGQQVTLRCSPISGHKSVSWYQQVLGQGPQFIFQYYEKEERGRGNFPDRFSARQFPNYSSELNVNALLLGDSALYLCASSFRRGQETQYFGPGTRLLVL.

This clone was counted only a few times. CDR3 region: CASQLAGAYNEQFF. CDR3 sequence (DNA): TGTGCCAGCCAACTAGCGGGGGCGTACAATGAGCAGTTCTTC. The chain employs TRBV2 and TRBJ2-1, with 11 nucleotides matching TRBD2. Looked up from germline, CDR1 is SNHLY and CDR2 is FYNNEI. This CDR3 region has 14 residues. The J segment lost 4 bases and the V segment lost 8 bases, leaving 4 bases of the junction unmatched.

In DNA form, the CDR3 reads TGCGCCAGCAGCTTGTGGACTAGCGGGGGGGCGACAGATACGCAGTATTTT. Encoded protein: CASSLWTSGGATDTQYF. The chain has TRBV5-1 and TRBJ2-3, with 15 bases that match TRBD2. Germline CDR1 reads SGHRS; CDR2 reads YFSETQ. The CDR3 spans 17 residues. V lost 1 base, J lost 3 bases, and 3 bases stayed unmatched. The full variable domain, rest sourced from reference TRBV5-1 and TRBJ2-3, is KAGVTQTPRYLIKTRGQQVTLSCSPISGHRSVSWYQQTPGQGLQFLFEYFSETQRNKGNFPGRFSGRQFSNSRSEMNVSTLELGDSALYLCASSLWTSGGATDTQYFGPGTRLTVL.

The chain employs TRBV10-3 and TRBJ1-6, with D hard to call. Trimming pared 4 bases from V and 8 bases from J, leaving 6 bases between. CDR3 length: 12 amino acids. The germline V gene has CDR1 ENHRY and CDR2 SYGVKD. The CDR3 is CAISGRDSPLHF. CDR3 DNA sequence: TGTGCCATCAGTGGGAGAGATTCACCCCTCCACTTT.

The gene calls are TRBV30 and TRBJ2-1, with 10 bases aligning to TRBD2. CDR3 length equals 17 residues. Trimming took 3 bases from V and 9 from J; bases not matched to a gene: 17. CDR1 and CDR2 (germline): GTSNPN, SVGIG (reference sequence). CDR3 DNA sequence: TGTGCCTGGAGAGCAAGATTACTAGCGGGGATAACAAGTGAGCAGTTCTTC. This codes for CAWRARLLAGITSEQFF.